This TCR beta chain derives from a study of T cell repertoires in cytomegalovirus infection. Study as a whole: Both CMV infection and a matching HLA type were indicated by public TCR beta signatures.

Findings of the study overall: Summed frequency of shared TCR beta families picked out CMV carriers who also had the relevant HLA. There were HLA-C-restricted CMV-specific TCR beta clonotypes dominating the ex vivo response.

This clonotype was recorded many times. Its antigen is still unknown. TCRdb re-called the reads through MiXCR, storing one row per CDR3 protein. The data hold over 200,000 distinct CDR3 sequences, with roughly 15% observed a single time. The germline V gene encodes CDR1 SGHKS and CDR2 YYEKEE (reference sequence). With V trimmed by 4 bases and J by 5 bases, 12 bases remained unmatched. CDR3 size: 16 residues. V is TRBV5-5 and J is TRBJ1-5; 7 nucleotides line up with TRBD1. The origin of this receptor is a human donor in good health (CMV status not recorded). Some clones in this sample may be carry-over from other donors' samples. Sequencing input: PBMCs. CDR3 coding DNA: TGTGCCAGCAGCCCACACGAACAGGGGACGTATCAGCCCCAGCATTTT. As protein: CASSPHEQGTYQPQHF.